This T cell receptor (beta chain) was obtained from a study of OX40 agonist ivuxolimab in advanced cancers. Findings and caveats of the study: Expanded clones were, on average, more numerous in CD8+ T cells than in CD4+.

In the case of this clone: Its antigen remains unidentified.

The CDR3 consists of 14 residues. Trimming took 5 bases from V and 7 from J; bases not matched to a gene: 8. CDR1 is SGHTA, CDR2 FQGTGA, per germline. Measured with immunoSEQ multiplex PCR; TCRdb has only the in-frame clones, and not every one. The sample carries 30,000 to 35,000 clones, 65% to 85% recorded once. Sequences were derived from CD4+ or CD8+ T cells sorted from blood, sampled in a trial of the OX40 agonist ivuxolimab. This sequence was found in an adult with an advanced solid tumor such as melanoma, head and neck, liver or kidney cancer. The chain joins TRBV7-3 to TRBJ1-5; 7 nucleotides match TRBD1. CDR3 DNA: TGTGCCAGCAGCCCGGGACAGTCTCACCAGCCCCAGCATTTT. Its translation is CASSPGQSHQPQHF.